These 15 T cell receptor beta chains originate from one sample sequenced in a study of T cells expressing NK-cell markers. From the 5' RACE reads, TCRdb lists one entry per CDR3 protein and no DNA. Its table records around 260,000 distinct CDR3 sequences. The sample consisted of blood T cells: a sorted CD56 or NKG2C T cell subset, CD4+ or CD8+ T cells, or bulk PBMC T cells (not recorded which). The receptors stem from a woman aged 18 to 69 in good health.

J is TRBJ1-2 and V is TRBV18; as DNA is missing, the TRBD1 call by TCRdb cannot be tested. The germline V gene encodes CDR1 KGHSH and CDR2 LQKENI. The CDR3 has 13 amino acids. CDR3: CASSSGTGKGYTF.

V usage is TRBV5-1 and J usage is TRBJ1-2; TCRdb names TRBD1, which stays unverified in the absence of DNA. Germline V lookup: CDR1 SGHRS, CDR2 YFSETQ. The CDR3 sequence is 18 residues long. CDR3 residues: CASSLGRTGVLSPYGYTF.

The chain recombines TRBV7-2 with TRBJ1-2. Germline V gene lookup returns CDR1 SGHTA and CDR2 FQGNSA. CDR3 length: 13 amino acids. This chain's CDR3 is CASSLASNYGYTF.

The chain is built from TRBV5-1 and TRBJ1-1; TCRdb designates TRBD1, a call that cannot be tested without DNA. The CDR3 has 16 amino acids. Germline V CDR1 and CDR2: SGHRS, YFSETQ. CDR3 region: CASSLGTVPLNTEAFF.

The V and J genes are TRBV12-3 or TRBV12-4 and TRBJ1-1. CDR3 length: 13 amino acids. The CDR3: CASSRMSNTEAFF.

The rearrangement uses TRBV7-2 and TRBJ1-4. The CDR3 spans 13 residues. The V gene's germline CDR1 is SGHTA and CDR2 FQGNSA. CDR3 sequence reads: CASSLMKAEKLFF.

CDR3 amino acids: CASSFGDSGANVLTF. J is TRBJ2-6 and V is TRBV5-1. Germline CDR1 SGHRS, CDR2 YFSETQ. This CDR3 is built from 15 residues.

The chain is built from TRBV4-3 and TRBJ1-2; TCRdb returns TRBD1, unconfirmable since there is no DNA. Germline CDR1 reads LGHNA; CDR2 reads YSLEER. This CDR3 region has 15 residues. CDR3 sequence: CASSHSGLGNYGYTF.

This chain's CDR3 is CASSLGAGWTATNEKLFF. This chain uses TRBV12-3 or TRBV12-4 with TRBJ1-4. The CDR3 is made up of 18 amino acids.

The chain carries TRBV2 and TRBJ2-1. The germline V gene encodes CDR1 SNHLY and CDR2 FYNNEI. This CDR3 has 12 amino acids. This chain's CDR3 is CASSEDGNEQFF.

The chain links TRBV7-2 to TRBJ2-7; TCRdb indicates TRBD2, and absent DNA this call remains unverified. CDR3 size: 14 residues. The germline gives CDR1 SGHTA, CDR2 FQGNSA. This CDR3 reads CASSPRASSYEQYF.

CDR3 in amino acids: CASRLTSSTDTQYF. This chain uses TRBV7-2 with TRBJ2-3. CDR1 is SGHTA, CDR2 FQGNSA, per germline. There are 14 residues in the CDR3.

The chain links TRBV6-1 to TRBJ2-1; there is no DNA to check the TCRdb D call of TRBD1. The CDR3 sequence is 17 residues long. The germline V gene encodes CDR1 MNHNS and CDR2 SASEGT. The CDR3 loop reads CASSSRRGVPPHNEQFF.

The gene calls are TRBV18 and TRBJ2-1; the D call from TCRdb, TRBD1, cannot be confirmed without DNA. Germline V gene sequence: CDR1 KGHSH, CDR2 LQKENI. The length of the CDR3 is 14 residues. CDR3 in amino acids: CASSPLGQANEQFF.

The gene calls are TRBV11-1 and TRBJ2-3; the TCRdb D gene call, TRBD1, has no DNA to confirm it. Germline values: CDR1 SGHAT, CDR2 FQDESV (reference sequence). This CDR3 is built from 15 residues. The CDR3 is CASSIVAGGVDTQYF.